This T cell receptor beta chain was captured by sequencing in a study of blood T cells in healthy people across ages. Regarding the study as a whole: Changes in expanded clonotypes were possibly confounded, as the CMV status of donors was unknown.

Through a sample-barcoded 5' primer and a J-beta primer mix, a second PCR was run for roughly 6 to 12 cycles. TCRdb reprocessed the 5' RACE reads via MiXCR and lists one record per CDR3 protein. Here the sample spans hundreds of thousands of distinct CDR3 sequences, 43% being singletons. This clonotype has a handful of counts. Its target is not known. Per the germline V gene, CDR1 is SGHDN and CDR2 is FVKESK. The CDR3 length is 16 residues. V shed 0 bases and J shed 4 bases, with 15 bases lying between them. The chain recombines TRBV14 with TRBJ1-2; D gene uncertain. This clonotype was obtained from an older woman in good health. Material: blood. The CDR3 DNA follows: TGTGCCAGCAGCCAAGATAGAGGCGTGAGACTCTATGGCTACACCTTC. Amino acids: CASSQDRGVRLYGYTF.